The 30 T cell receptor beta chains reported below all come from one sample, sequenced in a study of blood T cell repertoires in COVID-19. The table came from immunoSEQ multiplex PCR; TCRdb's copy has only in-frame clones and leaves some out. The table has about 440,000 clones, about 85% seen once. The sequenced sample consisted of PBMCs or T cells enriched from blood (not recorded which). The receptors stem from a woman in her late teens or twenties with acute COVID-19.

CDR3 coding DNA: TGTGCCAGCAGGACAGGTTTTTCGGGGAACACTGAAGCTTTCTTT. Its protein product is CASRTGFSGNTEAFF. The chain links TRBV6-6 to TRBJ1-1; TRBD1 is a possible D gene (6 bases). The CDR3 has 15 residues. Germline V CDR1 and CDR2: MNHNY, SVGAGI (reference sequence). The V and J ends lost 6 bases and 1 base respectively, with 15 bases between them.

V is TRBV10-1 and J is TRBJ2-3, with a weak D call TRBD2 (6 bases). This CDR3 has 15 amino acids. Deletions cut 4 bases from V and 5 bases from J, with 16 bases between. The germline gives CDR1 WNHNN, CDR2 SYGVQD (reference sequence). The CDR3 spells CASSAAGSRGDTQYF. The CDR3 DNA follows: TGCGCCAGCAGTGCCGCCGGGAGTAGAGGAGATACGCAGTATTTT.

The chain carries TRBV11-2 and TRBJ2-1, with TRBD2 matching 8 bases. Per germline, CDR1 SGHAT and CDR2 FQNNGV. J lost 6 bases, V lost 8 bases, and 3 bases had no gene match. The CDR3 is 12 amino acids. The CDR3 region has the DNA TGTGCCAGCGGAACTAGCGGCAATGAGCAGTTCTTC. Protein product: CASGTSGNEQFF. The whole variable domain, filled in from reference TRBV11-2 and TRBJ2-1, reads EAGVAQSPRYKIIEKRQSVAFWCNPISGHATLYWYQQILGQGPKLLIQFQNNGVVDDSQLPKDRFSAERLKGVDSTLKIQPAKLEDSAVYLCASGTSGNEQFFGPGTRLTVL.

The chain couples TRBV3-1 (or the pseudogene TRBV3-2) to TRBJ2-3; 8 nucleotides align to TRBD2. CDR1 and CDR2 (germline): LGHDT, YNNKEL (reference sequence). J lost 14 bases, V lost 0 bases, and 13 bases had no gene match. The CDR3 covers 15 residues. The CDR3 bases are TGTGCCAGCAGCCAAGAAGGTAGCGGGACCCGACATCGGTATTTT. Its translation: CASSQEGSGTRHRYF.

The V gene is TRBV6-1, the J gene TRBJ2-2; TRBD2 is a possible D gene (5 bases). V dropped 2 bases and J dropped 5 bases, with 9 bases sitting between them. Per germline, CDR1 MNHNS and CDR2 SASEGT. This CDR3 is 14 amino acids long. CDR3 loop: CASSEPRGTGELFF. The DNA of the CDR3 is TGTGCCAGCAGTGAACCCCGGGGTACCGGGGAGCTGTTTTTT.

This clone was seen more than once but under ten times. V is TRBV24-1 and J is TRBJ2-1; 12 nucleotides match TRBD2. V was clipped by 11 bases and J by 5 bases; unmatched bases: 9. Germline V gene lookup returns CDR1 KGHDR and CDR2 SFDVKD. This CDR3 is 15 amino acids long. CDR3 in DNA: TGTGCCAATCGGACTAGCGGGGCCCCCAACAATGAGCAGTTCTTC. It is translated as CANRTSGAPNNEQFF.

This clone was observed a single time. V is TRBV7-2 and J is TRBJ1-6; no firm D call. V was cut by 2 bases and J by 10 bases, with 6 bases left in between. This CDR3 is built from 12 residues. Germline loops: CDR1 SGHTA, CDR2 FQGNSA. This chain's CDR3 is CASSLSRSPLHF. The CDR3 region has the DNA TGTGCCAGCAGCTTATCTAGGTCACCCCTCCACTTT.

The chain joins TRBV29-1 to TRBJ1-1; TRBD1 matches 10 bases. J gave up 4 bases and V 0 bases, and 8 bases lay outside the gene matches. The CDR3 runs to 16 residues. Germline CDR1 SQVTM, CDR2 ANQGSEA. The CDR3, as DNA: TGCAGCGTTGAAGATCGGGGACAGGGGTTGGGCACTGAAGCTTTCTTT. Translated: CSVEDRGQGLGTEAFF.

The J gene is TRBJ1-3, the V gene TRBV10-3; 8 bases are shared with TRBD1. V shed 3 bases, J shed 0 bases, and the junction held 19 bases outside the gene matches. CDR1 ENHRY and CDR2 SYGVKD come from the germline V gene. The CDR3 sequence is 21 residues long. The CDR3 loop is CAISERRRGGTGHISGNTIYF. CDR3 nucleotides: TGTGCCATCAGTGAACGGAGGAGGGGAGGGACAGGTCACATCTCTGGAAACACCATATATTTT.

This chain joins TRBV6-5 and TRBJ1-6; 8 nucleotides match TRBD1. The CDR3 covers 14 residues. The germline V gene has CDR1 MNHEY and CDR2 SVGAGI. The V segment lost 9 bases and the J segment 7 bases; nucleotides outside the gene matches: 8. This CDR3 reads CASPGQGGNSPLHF. The DNA of the CDR3 is TGTGCCAGTCCCGGACAGGGAGGAAATTCACCCCTCCACTTT.

The V gene is TRBV5-1, the J gene TRBJ1-4; D is undetermined. The CDR3 length is 16 residues. V was pared by 2 bases and J by 0 bases, with 11 bases between. Germline V gene lookup returns CDR1 SGHRS and CDR2 YFSETQ. CDR3 sequence: CASSFNTPSTNEKLFF. Here the CDR3 DNA reads TGCGCCAGCAGCTTCAACACACCCTCAACTAATGAAAAACTGTTTTTT.

This clone was seen only a few times. The chain uses TRBV11-2 and TRBJ2-1; TRBD1 aligns across 8 bases. Trimming took 1 base from V and 8 from J; bases not matched to a gene: 7. Per germline, CDR1 SGHAT and CDR2 FQNNGV. The CDR3 contains 15 residues. The CDR3 reads CASSLVGQGAYEQFF. As DNA, the CDR3 is TGTGCCAGCAGCTTAGTAGGGCAGGGGGCCTATGAGCAGTTCTTC. The full variable domain, in which reference TRBV11-2 and TRBJ2-1 provide the parts outside the CDR3, is EAGVAQSPRYKIIEKRQSVAFWCNPISGHATLYWYQQILGQGPKLLIQFQNNGVVDDSQLPKDRFSAERLKGVDSTLKIQPAKLEDSAVYLCASSLVGQGAYEQFFGPGTRLTVL.

This clone was seen just once. The chain carries TRBV7-9 and TRBJ2-5; 10 bases are shared with TRBD1. CDR3 length: 13 residues. Germline CDR1 and CDR2: SEHNR and FQNEAQ (reference sequence). With 10 bases clipped from V and 5 bases from J, the junction kept 7 bases outside the gene matches. The chain's CDR3 is CATSGTGAETQYF. Written as DNA, the CDR3 is TGTGCCACATCCGGGACAGGGGCGGAGACCCAGTACTTC.

This clone showed up just once. The rearrangement joins TRBV4-3 to TRBJ1-1; D gene ambiguous. The V end was cut by 1 base, the J end by 0 bases, with 9 bases between. CDR3 size: 15 residues. Germline CDR1 reads LGHNA; CDR2 reads YSLEER. The CDR3 DNA reads TGCGCCAGCAGCCAAGGGGCTAACCTGAACACTGAAGCTTTCTTT. This translates into CASSQGANLNTEAFF.

V gene TRBV15 combines with J gene TRBJ1-1; no firm D call. Germline V gene lookup returns CDR1 LNHNV and CDR2 YYDKDF (reference sequence). The CDR3 loop spans 15 amino acids. The V gene lost 0 bases and the J gene lost 1 base, with 9 bases spanning the gap. In nucleotides, the CDR3 is TGTGCCACCAGCAGAGATGCAGGCGAGAACACTGAAGCTTTCTTT. Translating gives CATSRDAGENTEAFF.

The chain carries TRBV7-9 and TRBJ2-7; 12 bases are a match to TRBD2. The V and J ends lost 5 bases and 6 bases, in that order; junction bases with no gene match: 8. In germline, CDR1 is SEHNR, CDR2 FQNEAQ (reference sequence). The CDR3 sequence is 15 residues long. CDR3 residues: CASSPPGLAGPEQYF. CDR3 in DNA: TGTGCCAGCAGCCCCCCCGGACTAGCGGGACCCGAGCAGTACTTC.

The rearrangement uses TRBV4-3 and TRBJ2-1; D gene unclear. V lost 1 base and J 1 base, leaving 5 bases between the germline ends. Germline V lookup: CDR1 LGHNA, CDR2 YSLEER. This CDR3 contains 14 residues. CDR3 bases: TGCGCCAGCAGCCAAGGCCAGTCCTACAATGAGCAGTTCTTC. Translated: CASSQGQSYNEQFF.

This clone has just one count. DNA of the CDR3: TGTGCCAGCAGTCTGGACAGGGGAATATACGAAAAACTGTTTTTT. This gives the protein CASSLDRGIYEKLFF. The chain is built from TRBV6-5 and TRBJ1-4; 9 bases agree with TRBD1. CDR3 length equals 15 residues. Unmatched junction bases numbered 9, after V lost 5 bases and J lost 8 bases. The germline V gene has CDR1 MNHEY and CDR2 SVGAGI.

The rearrangement links TRBV19 to TRBJ1-5; D is undetermined. CDR1 is LNHDA, CDR2 SQIVND, per germline (reference sequence). The CDR3 loop spans 15 amino acids. With 7 bases removed from V and 4 bases from J, the gap between germline ends came to 17 bases. In nucleotides, the CDR3 is TGTGCCAGTACCCTAGCCGGTCAACATAATCAGCCCCAGCATTTT. It translates to CASTLAGQHNQPQHF.

The rearrangement uses TRBV4-2 and TRBJ1-2; the match to TRBD1 covers 9 bases. V gave up 0 bases and J gave up 12 bases; unmatched junction bases: 14. Germline CDR1 LGHNA, CDR2 YNFKEQ. This CDR3 region has 16 residues. CDR3 sequence reads: CASSQEEGGTGTRHTF. The CDR3 DNA reads as TGTGCCAGCAGCCAAGAGGAGGGGGGGACAGGGACGCGTCACACCTTC.

This sequence joins TRBV30 and TRBJ1-5, with D perhaps TRBD1 (6 bases). The CDR3 has 14 amino acids. The V gene lost 0 bases and the J gene lost 4 bases, with 10 bases spanning the gap. Per germline, CDR1 GTSNPN and CDR2 SVGIG (reference sequence). The CDR3 here is CAWSVRDKNQPQHF. CDR3 DNA: TGTGCCTGGAGTGTCCGGGACAAAAATCAGCCCCAGCATTTT.

The rearrangement uses TRBV27 and TRBJ1-1; 9 nucleotides line up with TRBD1. Germline V gene lookup returns CDR1 MNHEY and CDR2 SMNVEV (reference sequence). There are 16 residues in the CDR3. The V gene end was trimmed by 2 bases and the J gene end by 1 base; junction bases not matched to a gene: 5. This CDR3 reads CASSLGQGSWNTEAFF. CDR3 sequence (DNA): TGTGCCAGCAGTTTAGGACAGGGGAGCTGGAACACTGAAGCTTTCTTT.

This clone showed up just a few times. J is TRBJ1-1 and V is TRBV27, with D perhaps matching TRBD1 (6 bases). V was trimmed by 4 bases and J by 9 bases, leaving 24 bases between them. Germline loops: CDR1 MNHEY, CDR2 SMNVEV (reference sequence). CDR3 length equals 16 residues. DNA of the CDR3: TGTGCCAGCAGTTCCTCATCATCCCGGGCCCAGGGGAAAGCTTTCTTT. The encoded protein is CASSSSSSRAQGKAFF.

The CDR3 region has the DNA TGTGCCAGCAGCCCCGCCGGGACTAGCGGATACAATGAGCAGTTCTTC. It translates to CASSPAGTSGYNEQFF. J is TRBJ2-1 and V is TRBV11-2, with 11 bases aligning to TRBD2. CDR1 is SGHAT, CDR2 FQNNGV, per germline. The length of the CDR3 is 16 residues. Unmatched junction bases numbered 7, after V lost 5 bases and J lost 4 bases.

This sequence joins TRBV11-2 and TRBJ2-1; D is unresolved. The V end lost 4 bases, the J end lost 5 bases, and 9 bases lay between the germline ends. This CDR3 region has 13 residues. Germline CDR1 reads SGHAT; CDR2 reads FQNNGV. DNA of the CDR3: TGTGCCAGCAGCTCAACCACTAACAATGAGCAGTTCTTC. Its translation is CASSSTTNNEQFF.

This clone was seen once. The CDR3 sequence: CASSYGGGATEAFF. The CDR3 nucleotides are TGTGCCAGCAGCTATGGAGGAGGGGCCACTGAAGCTTTCTTT. The chain couples TRBV5-4 to TRBJ1-1; D is possibly TRBD1 (5 bases). Germline CDR1 SGHNT, CDR2 YYREEE (reference sequence). CDR3 length: 14 amino acids. Trimming removed 3 bases from V and 4 bases from J, with 13 bases in between.

This clone turned up a few times. The rearrangement uses TRBV15 and TRBJ2-2; possibly TRBD1 for D (6 bases). V lost 0 bases to trimming and J lost 5 bases, with 13 bases between them. CDR3 length: 16 residues. Germline CDR1 LNHNV, CDR2 YYDKDF (reference sequence). In DNA form, the CDR3 reads TGTGCCACCAGCAGAGATCGAAGCAGGGGAACCGGGGAGCTGTTTTTT. The encoded protein is CATSRDRSRGTGELFF.

V is TRBV6-6 and J is TRBJ2-3; maybe TRBD2 (5 bases). V gave up 2 bases and J gave up 3 bases, with 9 bases separating them. Germline CDR1 is MNHNY and CDR2 is SVGAGI (reference sequence). The CDR3 loop spans 14 amino acids. CDR3 DNA sequence: TGTGCCAGCAGTTACCCGGGGATGACAGATACGCAGTATTTT. Protein: CASSYPGMTDTQYF.

The J gene is TRBJ2-1, the V gene TRBV7-2; D is perhaps TRBD2 (6 bases). Germline V gene sequence: CDR1 SGHTA, CDR2 FQGNSA. Between the trimmed V and J ends, which lost 5 bases and 4 bases, there was a span of 12 bases. The CDR3 spans 14 residues. This CDR3 is CASSRDSSYNEQFF. The CDR3 region has the DNA TGTGCCAGCAGCCGGGACTCCAGTTACAATGAGCAGTTCTTC.

This chain joins TRBV10-3 and TRBJ2-2, with TRBD1 matching 7 bases. The CDR3 contains 13 residues. CDR1 and CDR2 from the germline V gene are ENHRY and SYGVKD. V gave up 8 bases and J gave up 4 bases; unmatched junction bases: 4. The CDR3 loop reads CAISPGGTGELFF. The CDR3 DNA sequence: TGTGCCATCTCCCCAGGGGGCACCGGGGAGCTGTTTTTT.